The clone carrying this T cell receptor beta chain was seen once. Enrolment of Seattle patients took place during active infection, and they were followed longitudinally. The data derive from a study of blood T cell repertoires in COVID-19. Per the original data handling: Amplified reference gene primers provided the basis for estimating nucleated cell counts. The method was immunoSEQ multiplex PCR; TCRdb's version includes in-frame clones alone and lacks a portion of them. V and J calls and clone size are as listed in that table; D and trimming were resolved from the DNA. The table has approximately 260,000 clones, about 87% seen once. CDR3 length: 13 amino acids. Trimming pared 0 bases from V and 6 bases from J, leaving 7 bases between. CDR1 and CDR2 from the germline V gene are SGHRS and YFSETQ.

J is TRBJ2-1 and V is TRBV5-1; no clear D gene. This clonotype originated in a woman in her 70s with COVID-19, enrolled during active disease. Specimen: peripheral blood. The CDR3 nucleotides read TGCGCCAGCAGCTTGGCTACCCTCAATGAGCAGTTCTTC. Translated: CASSLATLNEQFF.